This T cell receptor beta chain comes out of a study of T cell responses to AZD1222 COVID-19 vaccine (dated by TCRdb to about 2021). For the wider study: AZD1222 recipients with second doses at about 4 weeks or about 12 weeks were pooled, because spike-specific TCR depth and breadth did not differ between schedules. A total of approximately 240 trial participants underwent TCR sequencing, of whom about 200 received two doses of AZD1222 and some 25 received two doses of the MenACWY control vaccine. Trial participants were enrolled by age into subgroups of 18-55, 56-69 and 70-plus years, and around 150, 28 and 57 TCR-sequenced participants, respectively, were included in these subgroups.

The paper as a whole reports these results and caveats: Only five or six AZD1222 recipients were SARS-CoV-2 seropositive at baseline, limiting conclusions about previously exposed vaccinees. Nearly half of unique spike-specific TCRs reportedly recognized epitopes outside regions mutated in the B.1.351 and B.1.1.7 variants. Participants were mostly white British and included more females than males, and it was suggested by the authors that clonal diversity may have been underestimated. The vaccine-associated CD4 TCRs covered the entire spike protein, and the dominant responses fell in regions 160-218 and 743-854. Because no samples from the day 14 peak response were available, repertoires could be characterized only after the peak T cell response. Spike-specific TCR breadth and depth rose significantly after two AZD1222 doses compared with day 0 and with MenACWY recipients. The 56-69-year group was small, and its depth increase did not reach significance, likely because of low power.

The CDR3 sequence holds 14 residues, the cysteine and phenylalanine included. The DNA shown is the 42-base CDR3, in frame from base 1. Sequences GTSNPN (CDR1) and SVGIG (CDR2) are obtained from the germline V gene (reference sequence). For this chain, trimming is 5 bases at the V end and 5 bases at the J end, and the number of junction bases without a gene match is 6. The CDR3 regions of human TCRbeta chains were analyzed by immunosequencing. Turning to the authors' computational methods: TCRs in the repertoires were compared against a reference library of SARS-CoV-2-specific TCRs that had been generated with the MIRA antigen-specificity platform. Breadth was defined as the fraction of unique TCRs that were SARS-CoV-2-associated. Depth was defined as the fraction of total T cells that were SARS-CoV-2-associated. Using the MIRA data, every spike-specific TCR was mapped to the spike region that the TCR reacted to and assigned to either a CD4 or a CD8 class. Log10-transformed breadth and depth values were compared by one-way ANOVA with Sidak's multiple comparisons tests. As stored in TCRdb, this immuneACCESS dataset retains in-frame rearrangements with V and J assigned. A fraction of the clones does not appear; measured against another copy, unresolved V genes explain less than half of the discrepancy, and the remainder lacks a known reason. That table gives V, J and clone size, and the DNA gave D and trimming. Within this sample are around 130,000 clones, with 80% to 90% of them counted one time only. The ten top clones hold roughly 9% of the sample.

This clone was recorded a few times. The antigen it recognizes is unknown. It has no much larger one-base neighbor in the sample; base qualities were not kept. The time point label corresponds to: baseline before first vaccination. Samples from vaccinated people were obtained from the UK trials COV001 and COV002, which included a single-blind randomized controlled phase 2/3 trial of AZD1222 (ChAdOx1 nCoV-19) in healthy adults. For TCRbeta chain sequencing, PBMC samples were collected from trial participants at day 0 and at day 28 after the second dose. The sequence derives from an adult in good health. This receptor chain uses TRBV30 and TRBJ1-4; 9 middle bases align to TRBD1. Here the sequenced sample was peripheral blood, taken on day 0 of AZD1222 vaccination. The nucleotides are TGTGCCTGGCAGCTGACAGGGGGGAATGAAAAACTGTTTTTT. This codes for CAWQLTGGNEKLFF.